The 28 T cell receptor beta chains listed next were all sequenced from one sample in a study of T cell changes during pregnancy in multiple sclerosis (dated by TCRdb to between 2017 and 2020). Library construction relied on the immunoSEQ multiplex PCR assay. The table comes from immuneACCESS by way of TCRdb, which keeps in-frame sequences with V and J called. Part of the clones is missing from these tables; in studies checked, under half for an unresolved V gene and the rest for unknown reasons. Recorded for this sample are roughly 100,000 clones; about 90% of them occurred a single time. The ten largest account for around 1.6% of the sample. The sample here was peripheral blood, taken before pregnancy. The receptors were gathered from a female donor with multiple sclerosis, enrolled in a pregnancy study.

The chain recombines TRBV11-3 with TRBJ2-1, with D possibly matching TRBD2 (6 bases). CDR1 SGHNT and CDR2 YENEEA come from the germline V gene. The CDR3 has 16 residues. V lost 0 bases and J lost 8, with 17 bases in between. The CDR3 DNA follows: TGTGCCAGCAGCTTAGACGGGGGACGGAGGCTCGATGAGCAGTTCTTC. Translating gives CASSLDGGRRLDEQFF.

The genes are TRBV19 and TRBJ1-1; D unclear. The CDR3 extends over 13 amino acids. Germline V gene lookup returns CDR1 LNHDA and CDR2 SQIVND (reference sequence). The ends were cut back, 9 bases at V and 4 bases at J, with 15 bases in the middle. As DNA, the CDR3 is TGTGCCAGCAAATCGCGGGGTATCACTGAAGCTTTCTTT. Amino acids: CASKSRGITEAFF. Complete variable domain (other parts from reference TRBV19 and TRBJ1-1): DGGITQSPKYLFRKEGQNVTLSCEQNLNHDAMYWYRQDPGQGLRLIYYSQIVNDFQKGDIAEGYSVSREKKESFPLTVTSAQKNPTAFYLCASKSRGITEAFFGQGTRLTVV.

V and J are TRBV28 and TRBJ2-7; 7 nucleotides line up with TRBD1. J gave up 3 bases and V 5 bases, and 7 bases lay outside the gene matches. Germline V CDR1 and CDR2: MDHEN, SYDVKM. The CDR3 runs to 14 residues. DNA of the CDR3: TGTGCCAGCAGTCCAGGGACAGAATTCTACGAGCAGTACTTC. Protein sequence: CASSPGTEFYEQYF.

In this sample, this clone turned up once. This chain joins TRBV11-2 and TRBJ2-5; 8 nucleotides align to TRBD2. The CDR3 runs 16 residues. Germline lookup yields CDR1 SGHAT and CDR2 FQNNGV. Germline trimming cut 5 bases from V and 5 bases from J; bases unmatched to any gene: 13. CDR3 nucleotides: TGTGCCAGCAGCCGGGCGGGGGGAGGTTTCTCGGAGACCCAGTACTTC. Translated: CASSRAGGGFSETQYF.

The J gene is TRBJ1-2, the V gene TRBV4-3; no reliable D call. Germline-derived CDR1 and CDR2 are LGHNA and YSLEER. Trimming removed 0 bases from V and 2 bases from J, with 16 bases in between. CDR3 length: 17 residues. The CDR3 DNA follows: TGCGCCAGCAGCCAAGAAAGCGGGGTGGTGCCAAACTATGGCTACACCTTC. As protein: CASSQESGVVPNYGYTF.

The V gene is TRBV6-5, the J gene TRBJ1-2, with D possibly TRBD1 on 6 matching bases. V lost 0 bases, J lost 4 bases, and 6 bases lay in between. The CDR3 consists of 13 residues. CDR1 and CDR2 (germline): MNHEY, SVGAGI. The CDR3 sequence is CASSYSGGYGYTF. CDR3 sequence (DNA): TGTGCCAGCAGTTACTCAGGGGGCTATGGCTACACCTTC.

This chain uses TRBV7-3 with TRBJ2-3, with D perhaps matching TRBD2 (6 bases). The germline V and J ends were trimmed by 4 bases and 2 bases, with 13 bases remaining between them. This CDR3 contains 15 residues. Germline lookup yields CDR1 SGHTA and CDR2 FQGTGA. Here the CDR3 DNA reads TGTGCCAGCAGCTCTACGGGACTTAACACAGATACGCAGTATTTT. Amino acid sequence: CASSSTGLNTDTQYF.

This chain links TRBV4-1 with TRBJ1-1; 8 bases fit TRBD1. V shed 2 bases, J shed 3 bases, and the junction held 5 bases outside the gene matches. CDR1 is MGHRA, CDR2 YSYEKL, per germline. The CDR3 spans 15 residues. This chain's CDR3 is CASSQPDRADTEAFF. DNA for the CDR3: TGCGCCAGCAGCCAACCGGACAGGGCGGACACTGAAGCTTTCTTT.

V is TRBV11-2 and J is TRBJ2-1, with 8 bases that match TRBD2. This CDR3 is 16 amino acids long. Trimming took 5 bases from V and 4 from J; bases not matched to a gene: 10. CDR1 is SGHAT, CDR2 FQNNGV, per germline. In DNA form, the CDR3 reads TGTGCCAGCAGCCCAGATGTGCAGCGGGGGTACAATGAGCAGTTCTTC. Protein: CASSPDVQRGYNEQFF.

This clone was recorded only once. The chain is built from TRBV19 and TRBJ2-1; D gene unclear. Germline V gene sequence: CDR1 LNHDA, CDR2 SQIVND (reference sequence). The CDR3 runs 14 residues. V gave up 5 bases and J gave up 5 bases, with 13 bases separating them. The CDR3 sequence: CASSAQVQHNEQFF. The DNA of the CDR3 is TGTGCCAGTAGTGCTCAGGTCCAGCACAATGAGCAGTTCTTC.

The rearrangement uses TRBV28 and TRBJ2-1, with 9 bases that match TRBD1. Unmatched junction bases numbered 8, after V lost 3 bases and J lost 5 bases. The CDR3 spans 16 residues. Germline CDR1 reads MDHEN; CDR2 reads SYDVKM. CDR3: CASSFSMGQGNNEQFF. In nucleotides, the CDR3 is TGTGCCAGCAGTTTCTCTATGGGACAGGGAAACAATGAGCAGTTCTTC.

CDR3 sequence (DNA): TGTGCCTGGAGTGTACTTGTAGGGGGAGCTAGCTACGAGCAGTACTTC. Translated, it gives CAWSVLVGGASYEQYF. This chain joins TRBV30 and TRBJ2-7, with D possibly matching TRBD1 (6 bases). Trimming removed 0 bases at V and 3 bases at J, with 18 bases between. This CDR3 has 16 amino acids. Germline assignment: CDR1 GTSNPN and CDR2 SVGIG (reference sequence). Combining the CDR3 with reference TRBV30 and TRBJ2-7 gives the whole variable domain SQTIHQWPATLVQPVGSPLSLECTVEGTSNPNLYWYRQAAGRGLQLLFYSVGIGQISSEVPQNLSASRPQDRQFILSSKKLLLSDSGFYLCAWSVLVGGASYEQYFGPGTRLTVT.

J is TRBJ2-6 and V is TRBV7-3, with 7 bases identical to TRBD1. Germline V gene data show CDR1 as SGHTA and CDR2 as FQGTGA. The length of the CDR3 is 19 residues. V shed 4 bases and J 1 base; nucleotides not matched to a gene: 13. The CDR3 DNA is TGTGCCAGCAGCTCACCGCCGGGACAGTTAGCGTCTGGGGCCAACGTCCTGACTTTC. Translating it yields CASSSPPGQLASGANVLTF.

Regarding this clone: In the same sample, other DNA sequences code for this CDR3. This chain uses TRBV21-1 with TRBJ2-7; the D call in the table, TRBD1, was not verified against the DNA. TRBV21-1 is a pseudogene segment. The CDR3 extends over 15 amino acids. The CDR3 reads CASIAHGGQTYEQYF. Written as DNA, the CDR3 is TGTGCCAGCATCGCCCATGGGGGACAGACCTACGAACAGTACTTC.

The rearrangement uses TRBV18 and TRBJ1-1, with D unresolved. The V end lost 3 bases, the J end lost 0 bases, and 14 bases lay between the germline ends. CDR1 and CDR2 (germline): KGHSH, LQKENI. CDR3 size: 16 residues. The CDR3 loop is CASSPADPRVNTEAFF. The DNA for the CDR3 is TGTGCCAGCTCACCTGCCGACCCCCGGGTGAACACTGAAGCTTTCTTT.

This chain connects TRBV5-8 to TRBJ2-5; TRBD2 matches 14 bases. CDR3 length: 16 amino acids. V was pared by 4 bases and J by 0 bases, with 2 bases of the junction left unmatched. Germline CDR1 reads SGHTS; CDR2 reads YDEGEE. The CDR3 protein is CASSRGLAGDQETQYF. The CDR3 DNA reads as TGTGCCAGCAGCCGGGGACTAGCGGGGGACCAAGAGACCCAGTACTTC.

The rearrangement joins TRBV9 to TRBJ2-1; 9 bases are a match to TRBD2. This CDR3 has 14 residues. V lost 4 bases and J lost 7; bases outside the gene matches: 6. Germline CDR1 reads SGDLS; CDR2 reads YYNGEE. CDR3 amino acids: CASSRAGGWNEQFF. Written as DNA, the CDR3 is TGTGCCAGCAGCAGGGCGGGAGGGTGGAATGAGCAGTTCTTC.

This sequence joins TRBV7-9 and TRBJ2-7; a weak D match, TRBD2 (7 bases). V was trimmed by 3 bases and J by 6 bases, leaving 24 bases between them. Germline V CDR1 and CDR2: SEHNR, FQNEAQ (reference sequence). The CDR3 loop spans 17 amino acids. The CDR3 loop reads CASSFPPKGGRATEQYF. The CDR3 DNA follows: TGTGCCAGCAGCTTCCCACCCAAGGGGGGGCGGGCTACCGAGCAGTACTTC.

This chain links TRBV5-1 with TRBJ1-5; D perhaps matches TRBD1 (6 bases). The V end was cut by 0 bases, the J end by 4 bases, with 14 bases between. The CDR3 is 16 amino acids. The germline V gene encodes CDR1 SGHRS and CDR2 YFSETQ. DNA for the CDR3: TGCGCCAGCAGCTTGGATGGGCAGGGGTCGAATCAGCCCCAGCATTTT. Protein: CASSLDGQGSNQPQHF.

This chain links TRBV7-9 with TRBJ1-4; D may be TRBD1 (6 bases). Trimming took off 5 bases at V and 7 bases at J, with 17 bases between the two ends. The CDR3 is made up of 15 amino acids. Germline V gives CDR1 SEHNR, CDR2 FQNEAQ (reference sequence). DNA for the CDR3: TGTGCCAGCAGCACGGGGGGCAGTCGGAGTGAAAAACTGTTTTTT. As protein: CASSTGGSRSEKLFF.

Of note for this clone: Relative to the germline gene, one junction end is altered; a read error may explain this. V is TRBV6-1 and J is TRBJ1-5, with a weak D call TRBD1 (6 bases). CDR1 and CDR2 from the germline V gene are MNHNS and SASEGT. This CDR3 spans 17 amino acids. In nucleotides, the CDR3 is TGTGCCAGCAGCGAAGGACAGACGACCTATAGCAATCAGCCCCAGCATTTT. Translating gives CASSEGQTTYSNQPQHF.

The chain uses TRBV19 and TRBJ1-6; TRBD1 matches at 9 bases. The ends lost 5 bases at V and 10 bases at J; junction bases unmatched: 9. The CDR3 extends over 15 amino acids. Germline V CDR1 and CDR2: LNHDA, SQIVND (reference sequence). DNA of the CDR3: TGTGCCAGTAGTCCGAGGACAGGGGACGGGTCACCCCTCCACTTT. Protein: CASSPRTGDGSPLHF.

The chain employs TRBV4-1 and TRBJ2-3; D call uncertain. Germline CDR1 and CDR2: MGHRA and YSYEKL. The CDR3 contains 13 residues. V was cut by 0 bases and J by 7 bases, with 8 bases left in between. This chain's CDR3 is CASSQDVFYTQYF. CDR3 coding DNA: TGCGCCAGCAGCCAAGACGTTTTCTATACGCAGTATTTT.

This chain connects TRBV27 to TRBJ2-6; the D gene is possibly TRBD1 (5 bases). The CDR3 loop spans 19 amino acids. CDR1 and CDR2 from the germline V gene are MNHEY and SMNVEV (reference sequence). V was pared by 0 bases and J by 0 bases, with 15 bases between. The chain's CDR3 is CASSLSIGTGTSGANVLTF. The CDR3 DNA is TGTGCCAGCAGTTTATCGATAGGAACAGGAACCTCTGGGGCCAACGTCCTGACTTTC.

V gene TRBV6-5 combines with J gene TRBJ2-7; 11 nucleotides agree with TRBD1. The J segment lost 6 bases and the V segment lost 6 bases, leaving 7 bases of the junction unmatched. Germline V gene sequence: CDR1 MNHEY, CDR2 SVGAGI. The CDR3 consists of 14 residues. CDR3 residues: CASRPGQGAAEQYF. In nucleotides, the CDR3 is TGTGCCAGCAGACCCGGACAGGGGGCGGCCGAGCAGTACTTC.

The genes are TRBV6-1 and TRBJ2-7, with 8 nucleotides matching TRBD1. The V segment lost 6 bases and the J segment 3 bases; nucleotides outside the gene matches: 10. Germline assignment: CDR1 MNHNS and CDR2 SASEGT. The CDR3 spans 15 residues. This CDR3 is CASRETGAALYEQYF. CDR3 bases: TGTGCCAGCAGGGAGACAGGGGCCGCTCTCTACGAGCAGTACTTC.

About this clone itself: Other DNA sequences from this sample encode an identical CDR3 as well. The gene calls are TRBV7-6 and TRBJ2-7, with TRBD1 matching over 7 bases. The germline V gene encodes CDR1 SGHVS and CDR2 FNYEAQ. There are 16 residues in the CDR3. V lost 6 bases to trimming and J lost 0 bases; unmatched junction nucleotides: 11. In DNA form, the CDR3 reads TGTGCCAGCAGTTTGTCCCCCGGGACAGACTCCTACGAGCAGTACTTC. Encoded protein: CASSLSPGTDSYEQYF.

The V and J genes are TRBV5-5 and TRBJ2-7, with a tentative D call TRBD1 (5 bases). Trimming removed 0 bases from V and 4 bases from J, with 11 bases in between. Germline assignment: CDR1 SGHKS and CDR2 YYEKEE (reference sequence). The CDR3 is made up of 14 amino acids. CDR3 region: CASSLDQGSYEQYF. The DNA for the CDR3 is TGTGCCAGCAGCTTGGACCAGGGCTCTTACGAGCAGTACTTC. Full variable domain (outside the CDR3, taken from reference TRBV5-5 and TRBJ2-7): DAGVTQSPTHLIKTRGQQVTLRCSPISGHKSVSWYQQVLGQGPQFIFQYYEKEERGRGNFPDRFSARQFPNYSSELNVNALLLGDSALYLCASSLDQGSYEQYFGPGTRLTVT.